This TCR beta chain was recorded in a study of T cells in Graves' hyperthyroidism and ophthalmopathy. Looking at the study overall: Peripheral blood draws took place at initial diagnosis, ahead of any treatment.

Researchers amplified the TCR beta CDR3 regions from RNA transcripts. HTBI primers were the set used in a first-round RT-PCR of the TCR CDR3. TCRdb re-analysed the multiplex PCR reads in MiXCR, keeping a single row per CDR3 protein. The sample consists of 600,000 to 650,000 distinct CDR3 sequences, around 15% of them appearing once. Germline assignment: CDR1 SGHTA and CDR2 FQGNSA. V was clipped by 8 bases and J by 6 bases, with 20 bases between them. This CDR3 region has 14 residues. In its sample, this clonotype was seen many times. Patients aged 18 to 65 had newly diagnosed hyperthyroidism lasting under 2 months. PBMCs were sourced from less than 12 ml fresh peripheral blood.

This sequence originates from a woman aged 25 to 39 with Graves' hyperthyroidism. The gene calls are TRBV7-2 and TRBJ2-7; D tentatively reads TRBD1 or TRBD2 (6 bases each). What was sequenced was blood. The CDR3 DNA reads as TGTGCCAGCGGCCGGGGGCAGGGTAGAGGCGAGCAGTACTTC. Protein sequence: CASGRGQGRGEQYF.